The rows below give T cell receptor beta chains drawn from one sample of a study of regulatory T cells. Sequencing was performed with immunoSEQ multiplex PCR; in TCRdb, only in-frame clones are kept and a portion is missing. This table has tens of thousands of clones, over 90% appearing once. What was sequenced was conventional CD4+ T cells sorted from blood. The receptors derive from a child aged 2-15 years with CD3G deficiency. CDR3s include the opening cysteine and the closing phenylalanine or tryptophan. Each record gives: V gene, D gene, J gene, clone size, CDR3 DNA, CDR3 protein. A D gene is named only where the DNA matches it firmly. The size of a clone is reported for some rows only, either as once, few or many, or as a class for expanded clones.

TRBV18,-,TRBJ2-5,-,TGTGCCAGCTCAGGCAGCCCCCAAGAGACCCAGTACTTC,CASSGSPQETQYF
TRBV6-1,-,TRBJ2-7,-,TGTGCCACGCGTTTACAGGTTGTTGGGGCCTACGAGCAGTACTTC,CATRLQVVGAYEQYF
TRBV19,-,TRBJ2-2,once,TGTGCCAGTAGCCCCCCCTTGGCGGGACACGTGAACACCGGGGAGCTGTTTTTT,CASSPPLAGHVNTGELFF
TRBV28,TRBD2,TRBJ2-7,-,TGTGCCAGCAGCCCTAGCGGGAGGGTAGGAAACGAGCAGTACTTC,CASSPSGRVGNEQYF
TRBV6-5,TRBD1,TRBJ2-7,-,TGTGCCAGCAGTTACGGGGCCGGACAGGGCACCTACGAGCAGTACTTC,CASSYGAGQGTYEQYF
TRBV5-1,-,TRBJ2-1,-,TGCGCCAGCAGCTTGGACCTAGTCAATGAGCAGTTCTTC,CASSLDLVNEQFF
TRBV28,-,TRBJ2-2,-,TGTGCCAGCAGTCGAGGGACCATAGGGTCTGCCGGGGAGCTGTTTTTT,CASSRGTIGSAGELFF
TRBV28,-,TRBJ1-3,-,TGTGCCAGCAGTTTAGGGGGCTCTGGAAACACCATATATTTT,CASSLGGSGNTIYF
TRBV30,-,TRBJ1-2,-,TGTGCCTGGAGCCAGGGCGGTGGCTATGGCTACACCTTC,CAWSQGGGYGYTF
TRBV7-2,TRBD1,TRBJ1-4,-,TGTGCCAGCAGCTCCGGACAGGGGACAACTAATGAAAAACTGTTTTTT,CASSSGQGTTNEKLFF
TRBV6-1,-,TRBJ2-4,few,TGTGCCAGCAGTGATCGGAGGGGGGGATACATTCAGTACTTC,CASSDRRGGYIQYF
TRBV4-1,-,TRBJ2-6,-,TGCGCCAGCAGCCCAGGGTGGGCAGGGGCCAACGTCCTGACTTTC,CASSPGWAGANVLTF
TRBV10-3,-,TRBJ2-7,-,TGTGCCATCAGTGAGTCTAGGGAACGCGAGCAGTACTTC,CAISESREREQYF
TRBV6-1,-,TRBJ2-3,-,TGTGCCAGCTGGACGGGGCACGATACGCAGTATTTT,CASWTGHDTQYF
TRBV19,-,TRBJ2-1,-,TGTGCCAGTAGTATCCGGGGCCCCTACAATGAGCAGTTCTTC,CASSIRGPYNEQFF
TRBV28,-,TRBJ1-5,-,TGTGCCAGCAGTTCCCAAAATCAGCCCCAGCATTTT,CASSSQNQPQHF
TRBV10-3,TRBD1,TRBJ2-7,few,TGTGCCACACGGACAGGGAGCGAGCAGTACTTC,CATRTGSEQYF
TRBV28,-,TRBJ2-2,-,TGTGCCAGCAGTTTCTTCTCCCCAGGGGAGCTGTTTTTT,CASSFFSPGELFF
TRBV7-9,TRBD1,TRBJ2-5,-,TGTGCCAGCAGGAGGGACAGTTCACAAGAGACCCAGTACTTC,CASRRDSSQETQYF
TRBV19,-,TRBJ1-2,-,TGTGCCAGTAGTAGGGCCGGCGGCCTAGGTGGCTACACCTTC,CASSRAGGLGGYTF
TRBV19,-,TRBJ2-7,-,TGTGCCAGTAGTATGGGACCAACCTACGAGCAGTACTTC,CASSMGPTYEQYF
TRBV6-6,-,TRBJ1-1,-,TGTGCCAGCAGACAACAGGGCCAGAGTACTGAAGCTTTCTTT,CASRQQGQSTEAFF
TRBV5-1,-,TRBJ2-3,-,TGCGCCAGCAGCCCAGGGGAATGGGGAGATACGCAGTATTTT,CASSPGEWGDTQYF
TRBV6-1,TRBD2,TRBJ2-1,-,TGTGCCAGCACCGGTTTGGCGGGAGGGGTGCAGTTCTTC,CASTGLAGGVQFF
TRBV6-1,-,TRBJ2-7,-,TGTGCCAGCAGTGAACCCGGAAGCTCCTACGAGCAGTACTTC,CASSEPGSSYEQYF
TRBV6-1,TRBD1,TRBJ2-1,-,TGTGCCAGCAGTGCCGGGACAGCTGGAGTAGATGAGCAGTTCTTC,CASSAGTAGVDEQFF
TRBV6-1,-,TRBJ1-4,-,TGTGCCAGTTCCGATCGCGAAAAACTGTTTTTT,CASSDREKLFF
TRBV30,-,TRBJ1-2,-,TGTGCCTGGAGCCAGGGCAGGAGCTACACCTTC,CAWSQGRSYTF
TRBV5-1,-,TRBJ2-6,-,TGCGCCAGCAGCCCGGACGCCCGCTCTGGGGCCAACGTCCTGACTTTC,CASSPDARSGANVLTF
TRBV28,-,TRBJ1-1,-,TGTGCCAGCAGTTTTGCGAACACTGAAGCTTTCTTT,CASSFANTEAFF
TRBV7-9,-,TRBJ2-2,-,TGTGCCAGCAGCTTGCTGGTATCCGGGGAGCTGTTTTTT,CASSLLVSGELFF
TRBV7-9,TRBD1,TRBJ2-5,-,TGTGCCAGCAGCCAGGGACAGGCAGCCCAAGAGACCCAGTACTTC,CASSQGQAAQETQYF
TRBV5-1,-,TRBJ2-1,-,TGCGCCAGCAGCCCCACGGGGGCGGTCAATGAGCAGTTCTTC,CASSPTGAVNEQFF
TRBV11-3,-,TRBJ2-7,-,TGTGCCAGCAGCTTAGAGGGGGCAGCGTACGAGCAGTACTTC,CASSLEGAAYEQYF
TRBV18,TRBD2,TRBJ2-5,-,TGTGCCAGCTCATTGGCGGGAGGAAATCAAGAGACCCAGTACTTC,CASSLAGGNQETQYF
TRBV5-1,-,TRBJ1-4,-,TGCGCCAGCAGCCCGGGGACGCAAGCAACTAATGAAAAACTGTTTTTT,CASSPGTQATNEKLFF
TRBV5-1,TRBD1,TRBJ2-5,-,TGCGCCAGCAGCTCCGGGACAGACCAAGAGACCCAGTACTTC,CASSSGTDQETQYF
TRBV19,-,TRBJ2-7,-,TGTGCCAGTAGTATTGGACACGGGTTATACGAGCAGTACTTC,CASSIGHGLYEQYF
TRBV28,-,TRBJ2-7,-,TGTGCCAGCAGTTTAAACTTGGGCGAGCAGTACTTC,CASSLNLGEQYF
TRBV28,TRBD2,TRBJ2-7,-,TGTGCCAGCAGCCCATTTGGGGGGGGAGGGCCTTACGAGCAGTACTTC,CASSPFGGGGPYEQYF